Shown below are 14 T cell receptor beta chains from a single sample sequenced in a study of T cells after yellow fever vaccination. TCRdb fed the 5' RACE reads into MiXCR, producing one record per CDR3 protein. The sample comprises approximately 550,000 distinct CDR3 sequences, under 25% of which are singletons, and around an eighth rests with the top ten. The sample consisted of PBMCs, taken 15 days after the yellow fever booster vaccination. These receptors originate from a man aged 25-40 years who received the YFV17D yellow fever vaccine.

This clonotype was seen many times. The chain uses TRBV7-2 and TRBJ2-1; weak D call: TRBD2 (6 bases). CDR1 is SGHTA, CDR2 FQGNSA, per germline. The CDR3 is 16 residues long. V lost 5 bases, J lost 1 base, and 15 bases lay in between. The CDR3, as DNA: TGTGCCAGCAGCCCCAGAGGGACTTATTCCTACAATGAGCAGTTCTTC. Its protein is CASSPRGTYSYNEQFF.

J is TRBJ2-1 and V is TRBV5-1, with a tentative D call TRBD1 (6 bases). Germline CDR1 reads SGHRS; CDR2 reads YFSETQ. Trimming removed 4 bases from V and 7 bases from J, with 18 bases in between. CDR3 length: 15 amino acids. The DNA of the CDR3 is TGCGCCAGCAGCCACCGGACAGACCCCCAGAATGAGCAGTTCTTC. It yields the protein CASSHRTDPQNEQFF. Looking up the rest from reference TRBV5-1 and TRBJ2-1 gives the full variable domain: KAGVTQTPRYLIKTRGQQVTLSCSPISGHRSVSWYQQTPGQGLQFLFEYFSETQRNKGNFPGRFSGRQFSNSRSEMNVSTLELGDSALYLCASSHRTDPQNEQFFGPGTRLTVL.

The CDR3 DNA reads TGCAGTGCCCCGGTGATGACTGAAGCTTTCTTT. As protein: CSAPVMTEAFF. V gene TRBV20-1 combines with J gene TRBJ1-1; D unclear. V dropped 6 bases and J dropped 5 bases, with 10 bases sitting between them. CDR3 length: 11 residues. Per the germline V gene, CDR1 is DFQATT and CDR2 is SNEGSKA (reference sequence).

The chain uses TRBV6-2 or TRBV6-3 and TRBJ2-7; a weak D match, TRBD1 (6 bases). The CDR3 sequence is 13 residues long. The V and J ends lost 4 bases and 2 bases respectively, with 9 bases between them. Looked up from germline, CDR1 is MNHEY and CDR2 is SVGEGT. The CDR3 protein is CASSWDTTYEQYF. CDR3 DNA sequence: TGTGCCAGCAGTTGGGACACCACCTACGAGCAGTACTTC.

The chain combines TRBV5-5 with TRBJ2-7; D is uncertain. Trimming shortened V by 0 bases and J by 3 bases, and 7 bases separated the two germline ends. Germline V lookup: CDR1 SGHKS, CDR2 YYEKEE (reference sequence). The CDR3 spans 13 residues. CDR3: CASSLDHRYEQYF. For the CDR3, the DNA is TGTGCCAGCAGCTTGGACCACCGCTACGAGCAGTACTTC.

V usage is TRBV7-3 and J usage is TRBJ2-5, with 7 positions matching TRBD2. Germline CDR1 SGHTA, CDR2 FQGTGA. V shed 4 bases and J 3 bases; nucleotides not matched to a gene: 2. The CDR3 is made up of 13 amino acids. The CDR3 DNA reads as TGTGCCAGCAGCTCGGGACTAAAAGAGACCCAGTACTTC. Protein sequence: CASSSGLKETQYF. The full variable domain, in which reference TRBV7-3 and TRBJ2-5 provide the parts outside the CDR3, is GAGVSQTPSNKVTEKGKYVELRCDPISGHTALYWYRQSLGQGPEFLIYFQGTGAADDSGLPNDRFFAVRPEGSVSTLKIQRTERGDSAVYLCASSSGLKETQYFGPGTRLLVL.

The J gene is TRBJ2-2, the V gene TRBV27, with D maybe TRBD1 (6 bases). CDR1 and CDR2 from the germline V gene are MNHEY and SMNVEV (reference sequence). CDR3 length equals 18 residues. V lost 5 bases to trimming and J lost 5 bases, with 24 bases between them. The CDR3 sequence: CASSPRAYRARGTGELFF. CDR3 DNA sequence: TGTGCCAGCAGTCCAAGGGCCTACAGGGCGCGCGGAACCGGGGAGCTGTTTTTT.

The V gene is TRBV7-9, the J gene TRBJ2-4, with TRBD2 identical over 8 bases. Germline V gene sequence: CDR1 SEHNR, CDR2 FQNEAQ (reference sequence). The CDR3 spans 14 residues. The V segment lost 4 bases and the J segment 7 bases; nucleotides outside the gene matches: 6. Written as DNA, the CDR3 is TGTGCCAGCAGCTCGGGGGGGGCGGGGAACATTCAGTACTTC. It yields the protein CASSSGGAGNIQYF.

The chain couples TRBV5-1 to TRBJ2-3; 14 bases are shared with TRBD2. V lost 0 bases, J lost 4 bases, and 7 bases stayed unmatched. The CDR3 is 18 residues long. Germline CDR1 and CDR2: SGHRS and YFSETQ. CDR3 loop: CASSLEGTSGSLADTQYF. The DNA for the CDR3 is TGCGCCAGCAGCTTGGAGGGGACTAGCGGGAGCTTAGCAGATACGCAGTATTTT. Variable domain in full (rest from reference TRBV5-1 and TRBJ2-3): KAGVTQTPRYLIKTRGQQVTLSCSPISGHRSVSWYQQTPGQGLQFLFEYFSETQRNKGNFPGRFSGRQFSNSRSEMNVSTLELGDSALYLCASSLEGTSGSLADTQYFGPGTRLTVL.

This clonotype showed up many times. V gene TRBV7-3 combines with J gene TRBJ2-3; 9 bases map to TRBD1. V lost 5 bases to trimming and J lost 1 base; unmatched junction nucleotides: 16. CDR3 length: 19 residues. Germline loops: CDR1 SGHTA, CDR2 FQGTGA. The DNA of the CDR3 is TGTGCCAGCAGCCCAAGGGGGACAGGGATGCTCGAGGGCACAGATACGCAGTATTTT. Amino acid sequence: CASSPRGTGMLEGTDTQYF.

The CDR3 sequence: CASSLYGLAVYNEQFF. CDR3 nucleotide sequence: TGCGCCAGCAGCTTGTATGGTCTAGCGGTGTACAATGAGCAGTTCTTC. The chain has TRBV5-1 and TRBJ2-1; 7 positions match TRBD2. The CDR3 runs to 16 residues. The V gene end was trimmed by 1 base and the J gene end by 4 bases; junction bases not matched to a gene: 8. The germline V gene encodes CDR1 SGHRS and CDR2 YFSETQ.

This clonotype showed up just a few times. The rearrangement links TRBV28 to TRBJ2-1, with D possibly being TRBD2 (5 bases). Germline-derived CDR1 and CDR2 are MDHEN and SYDVKM. V shed 5 bases and J shed 5 bases, with 10 bases lying between them. The CDR3 loop spans 13 amino acids. CDR3 DNA: TGTGCCAGCAGTACTAGTGGTGACAATGAGCAGTTCTTC. Translated, it gives CASSTSGDNEQFF.

This clonotype was observed many times. V is TRBV5-1 and J is TRBJ2-1; D perhaps matches TRBD2 (7 bases). The germline V gene has CDR1 SGHRS and CDR2 YFSETQ. The CDR3 spans 14 residues. Trimming shortened V by 0 bases and J by 9 bases, and 13 bases separated the two germline ends. In DNA form, the CDR3 reads TGCGCCAGCAGCTTGGCACAGGGAGGGAGTGAGCAGTTCTTC. This translates into CASSLAQGGSEQFF.

The CDR3 coding sequence is TGCAGTGCTAGAGCCGCCTACGAGCAGTACTTC. Amino acids: CSARAAYEQYF. This chain connects TRBV20-1 to TRBJ2-7; D gene ambiguous. Germline CDR1 reads DFQATT; CDR2 reads SNEGSKA (reference sequence). CDR3 length: 11 amino acids. V was cut by 1 base and J by 2 bases, with 3 bases left in between.